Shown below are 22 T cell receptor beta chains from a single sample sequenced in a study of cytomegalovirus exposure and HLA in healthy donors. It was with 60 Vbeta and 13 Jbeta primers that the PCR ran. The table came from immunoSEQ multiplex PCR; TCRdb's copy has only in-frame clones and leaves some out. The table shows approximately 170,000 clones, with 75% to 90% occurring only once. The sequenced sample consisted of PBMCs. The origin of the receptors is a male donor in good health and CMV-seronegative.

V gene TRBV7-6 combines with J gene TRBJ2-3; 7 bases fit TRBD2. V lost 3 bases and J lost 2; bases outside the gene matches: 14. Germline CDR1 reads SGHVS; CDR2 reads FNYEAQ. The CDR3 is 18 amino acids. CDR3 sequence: CASSFPIIAGVDTDTQYF. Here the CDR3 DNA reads TGTGCCAGCAGCTTTCCCATAATAGCGGGCGTAGACACAGATACGCAGTATTTT.

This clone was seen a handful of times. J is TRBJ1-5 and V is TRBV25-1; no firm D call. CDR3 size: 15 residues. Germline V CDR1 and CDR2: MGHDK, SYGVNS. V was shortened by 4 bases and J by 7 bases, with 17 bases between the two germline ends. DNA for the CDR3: TGTGCCAGCAGTGCAGAGGGAGGGCTTCGGCAGCCCCAGCATTTT. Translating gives CASSAEGGLRQPQHF.

CDR3 nucleotide sequence: TGTGCCAGCAGTAGAACAGGCTACGAGCAGTACTTC. Translated: CASSRTGYEQYF. The rearrangement uses TRBV6-1 and TRBJ2-7; maybe TRBD1 (5 bases). Trimming left V 5 bases short and J 3 bases short, with 8 bases between. Germline lookup yields CDR1 MNHNS and CDR2 SASEGT. CDR3 size: 12 residues.

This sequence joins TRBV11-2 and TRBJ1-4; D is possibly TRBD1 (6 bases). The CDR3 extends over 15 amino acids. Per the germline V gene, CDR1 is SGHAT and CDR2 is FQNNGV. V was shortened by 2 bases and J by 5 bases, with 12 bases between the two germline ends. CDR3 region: CASSLNQGSNEKLFF. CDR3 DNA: TGTGCCAGCAGCTTAAATCAGGGGTCGAATGAAAAACTGTTTTTT.

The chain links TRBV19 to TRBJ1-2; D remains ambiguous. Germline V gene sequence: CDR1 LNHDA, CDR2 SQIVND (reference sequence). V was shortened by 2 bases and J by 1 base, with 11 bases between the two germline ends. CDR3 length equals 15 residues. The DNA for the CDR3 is TGTGCCAGTAGTATAAGGGAGAGATTTAACTATGGCTACACCTTC. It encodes CASSIRERFNYGYTF.

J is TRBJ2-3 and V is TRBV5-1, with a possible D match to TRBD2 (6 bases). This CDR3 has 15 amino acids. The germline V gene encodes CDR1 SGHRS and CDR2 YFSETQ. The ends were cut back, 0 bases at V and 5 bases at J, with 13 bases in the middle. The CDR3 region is CASSLEMRGVDTQYF. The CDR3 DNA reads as TGCGCCAGCAGCTTGGAGATGCGGGGAGTAGATACGCAGTATTTT.

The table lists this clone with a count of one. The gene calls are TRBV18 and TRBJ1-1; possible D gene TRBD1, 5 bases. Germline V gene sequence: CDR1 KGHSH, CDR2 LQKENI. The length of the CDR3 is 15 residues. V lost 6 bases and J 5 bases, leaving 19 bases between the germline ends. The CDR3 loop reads CASSPSMGGGTEAFF. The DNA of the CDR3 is TGTGCCAGCTCGCCTTCCATGGGGGGTGGAACTGAAGCTTTCTTT.

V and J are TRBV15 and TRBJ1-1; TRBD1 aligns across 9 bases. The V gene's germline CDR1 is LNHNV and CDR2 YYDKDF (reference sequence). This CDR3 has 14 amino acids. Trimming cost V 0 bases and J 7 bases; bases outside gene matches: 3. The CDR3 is CATSRDGTGIEAFF. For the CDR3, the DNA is TGTGCCACCAGCAGAGATGGGACAGGGATTGAAGCTTTCTTT.

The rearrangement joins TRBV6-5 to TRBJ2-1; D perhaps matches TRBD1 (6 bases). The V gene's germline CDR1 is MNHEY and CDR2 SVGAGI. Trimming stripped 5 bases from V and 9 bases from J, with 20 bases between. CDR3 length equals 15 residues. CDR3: CASSPQGFVAGEQFF. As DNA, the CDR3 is TGTGCCAGCAGTCCCCAGGGGTTCGTAGCAGGTGAGCAGTTCTTC.

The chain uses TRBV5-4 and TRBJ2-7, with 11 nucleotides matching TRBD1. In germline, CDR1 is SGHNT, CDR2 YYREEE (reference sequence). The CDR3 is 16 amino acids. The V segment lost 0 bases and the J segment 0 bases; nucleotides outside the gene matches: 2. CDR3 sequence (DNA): TGTGCCAGCAGCTTGGGGGACAGGGGGTACTCCTACGAGCAGTACTTC. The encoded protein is CASSLGDRGYSYEQYF.

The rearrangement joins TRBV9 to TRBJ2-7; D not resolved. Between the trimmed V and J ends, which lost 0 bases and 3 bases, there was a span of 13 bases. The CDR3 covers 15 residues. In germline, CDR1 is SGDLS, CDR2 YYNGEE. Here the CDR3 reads CASSVGAGRFYEQYF. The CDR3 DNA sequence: TGTGCCAGCAGCGTAGGGGCAGGTCGCTTCTACGAGCAGTACTTC.

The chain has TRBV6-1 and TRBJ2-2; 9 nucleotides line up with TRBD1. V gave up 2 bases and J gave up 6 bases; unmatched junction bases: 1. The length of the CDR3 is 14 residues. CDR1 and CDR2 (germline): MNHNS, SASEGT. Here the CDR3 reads CASSERQGAGELFF. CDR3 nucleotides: TGTGCCAGCAGTGAAAGACAGGGGGCCGGGGAGCTGTTTTTT.

The CDR3 nucleotides read TGTGCCAGCAGTGAAACCCGGACAGGGGGTTTTGAAAAACTGTTTTTT. As protein: CASSETRTGGFEKLFF. The gene calls are TRBV2 and TRBJ1-4, with 10 bases aligning to TRBD1. The V gene end was trimmed by 2 bases and the J gene end by 7 bases; junction bases not matched to a gene: 7. Looked up from germline, CDR1 is SNHLY and CDR2 is FYNNEI. The CDR3 spans 16 residues.

The CDR3 is CASTPRGGAAGELFF. CDR3 DNA sequence: TGCGCCAGCACCCCTCGCGGGGGGGCCGCCGGGGAGCTGTTTTTT. This chain joins TRBV5-1 and TRBJ2-2; 9 bases map to TRBD2. The CDR3 spans 15 residues. Germline V CDR1 and CDR2: SGHRS, YFSETQ. Trimming removed 6 bases from V and 6 bases from J; junction bases left unmatched: 9. The entire variable domain, with the rest obtained from reference TRBV5-1 and TRBJ2-2, is as follows: KAGVTQTPRYLIKTRGQQVTLSCSPISGHRSVSWYQQTPGQGLQFLFEYFSETQRNKGNFPGRFSGRQFSNSRSEMNVSTLELGDSALYLCASTPRGGAAGELFFGEGSRLTVL.

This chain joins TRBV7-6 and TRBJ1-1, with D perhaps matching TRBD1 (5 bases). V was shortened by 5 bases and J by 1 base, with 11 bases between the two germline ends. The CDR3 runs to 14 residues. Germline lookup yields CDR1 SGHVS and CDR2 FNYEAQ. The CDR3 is CASSQQAGNTEAFF. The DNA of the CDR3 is TGTGCCAGCAGCCAACAGGCAGGGAACACTGAAGCTTTCTTT.

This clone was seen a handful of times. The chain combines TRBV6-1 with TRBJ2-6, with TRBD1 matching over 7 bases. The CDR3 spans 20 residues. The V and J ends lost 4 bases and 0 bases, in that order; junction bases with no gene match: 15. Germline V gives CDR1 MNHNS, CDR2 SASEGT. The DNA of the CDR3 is TGTGCCAGCAGTGCAACCGGGACAGATCGTCCCCTCTCTGGGGCCAACGTCCTGACTTTC. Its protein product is CASSATGTDRPLSGANVLTF.

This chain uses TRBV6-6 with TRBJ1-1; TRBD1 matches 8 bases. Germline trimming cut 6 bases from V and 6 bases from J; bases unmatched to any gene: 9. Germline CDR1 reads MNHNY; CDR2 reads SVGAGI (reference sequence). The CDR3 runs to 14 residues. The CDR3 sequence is CASRDDRGWAEAFF. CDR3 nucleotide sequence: TGTGCCAGCAGAGATGACAGGGGTTGGGCTGAAGCTTTCTTT.

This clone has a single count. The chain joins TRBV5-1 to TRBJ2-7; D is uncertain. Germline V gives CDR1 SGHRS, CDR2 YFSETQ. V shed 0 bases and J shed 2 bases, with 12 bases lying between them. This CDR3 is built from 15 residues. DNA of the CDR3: TGCGCCAGCAGCTTGGACGCGTCCGCTCCCTACGAGCAGTACTTC. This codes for CASSLDASAPYEQYF.

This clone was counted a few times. The CDR3 DNA reads TGTGCCAGCAGTTCAACAGGGATTTCACCCCTCCACTTT. Residues: CASSSTGISPLHF. The chain has TRBV2 and TRBJ1-6, with D perhaps TRBD1 (6 bases). The V gene's germline CDR1 is SNHLY and CDR2 FYNNEI. CDR3 length: 13 amino acids. The V end lost 5 bases, the J end lost 9 bases, and 11 bases lay between the germline ends.

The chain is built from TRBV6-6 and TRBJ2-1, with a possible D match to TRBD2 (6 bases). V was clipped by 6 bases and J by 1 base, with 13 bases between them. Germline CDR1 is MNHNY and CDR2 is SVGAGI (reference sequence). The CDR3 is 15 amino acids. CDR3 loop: CASSLAGRSYNEQFF. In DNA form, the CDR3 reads TGTGCCAGCAGCCTGGCGGGACGGTCCTACAATGAGCAGTTCTTC.

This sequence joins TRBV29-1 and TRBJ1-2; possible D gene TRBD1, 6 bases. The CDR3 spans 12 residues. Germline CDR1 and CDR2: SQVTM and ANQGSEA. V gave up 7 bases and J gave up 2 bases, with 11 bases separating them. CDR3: CSARDTNYGYTF. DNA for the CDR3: TGCAGCGCCCGGGACACCAACTATGGCTACACCTTC.

The CDR3 nucleotides are TGTGCCAGCAATCACAACAGGGAAGCTAACTATGGCTACACCTTC. Translating gives CASNHNREANYGYTF. The chain recombines TRBV4-2 with TRBJ1-2, with TRBD1 as a possible D gene (6 bases). CDR1 and CDR2 from the germline V gene are LGHNA and YNFKEQ. The ends were cut back, 7 bases at V and 0 bases at J, with 15 bases in the middle. This CDR3 is 15 amino acids long.